The 10 T cell receptor beta chains listed next were all sequenced from one sample in a study of blood T cells in healthy people across ages. It was with a sample-barcoded 5' primer and a J-beta primer mix that a second PCR of roughly 7 to 12 cycles was run. In TCRdb, the 5' RACE reads were re-called with MiXCR into one record per CDR3 protein. The sample lists around 500,000 distinct CDR3 sequences, about 29% occurring once. These data were likewise used in another study, on T cells of mothers and their children.

The sequenced material came from blood. The receptors were sampled from a boy aged 2 to 9 in good health.

The CDR3 sequence: CSVLTGIYGYTF. The CDR3 nucleotides read TGCAGCGTTTTAACAGGGATCTATGGCTACACCTTC. The rearrangement joins TRBV29-1 to TRBJ1-2; possibly TRBD1 for D (6 bases). The CDR3 contains 12 residues. V was shortened by 5 bases and J by 4 bases, with 11 bases between the two germline ends. From germline, CDR1 is SQVTM and CDR2 ANQGSEA.

The V and J genes are TRBV21-1 and TRBJ2-7; the table assigns TRBD1, which was not confirmed against the DNA. TRBV21-1 is classified as a pseudogene. The CDR3 is 16 amino acids. The CDR3 here is CASSKRTDTSSYEQYF. For the CDR3, the DNA is TGTGCCAGCAGCAAAAGGACAGATACTAGCTCCTACGAGCAGTACTTC.

This chain uses TRBV27 with TRBJ2-7, with D possibly matching TRBD1 (6 bases). Germline lookup yields CDR1 MNHEY and CDR2 SMNVEV (reference sequence). Between the trimmed V and J ends, which lost 4 bases and 0 bases, there was a span of 10 bases. This CDR3 is 14 amino acids long. CDR3 DNA: TGTGCCAGCAGTTCCCAGGGGAGCTCCTACGAGCAGTACTTC. This codes for CASSSQGSSYEQYF.

This clonotype was seen a few times. V gene TRBV2 combines with J gene TRBJ2-5; D call uncertain. The CDR3 spans 13 residues. Trimming left V 1 base short and J 4 bases short, with 7 bases between. Germline V gene sequence: CDR1 SNHLY, CDR2 FYNNEI. The CDR3 DNA sequence: TGTGCCAGCAGTGAAGGGTATGCAGAGACCCAGTACTTC. This encodes CASSEGYAETQYF.

In its sample, this clonotype was seen many times. The V gene is TRBV6-6, the J gene TRBJ2-2; D unresolved. Trimming removed 3 bases at V and 0 bases at J, with 11 bases between. The CDR3 length is 16 residues. Germline loops: CDR1 MNHNY, CDR2 SVGAGI (reference sequence). CDR3 region: CASSYLSVSNTGELFF. The DNA for the CDR3 is TGTGCCAGCAGTTATTTATCGGTATCGAACACCGGGGAGCTGTTTTTT.

The gene calls are TRBV5-1 and TRBJ2-7, with TRBD2 identical over 7 bases. V shed 0 bases, J shed 7 bases, and the junction held 13 bases outside the gene matches. The germline gives CDR1 SGHRS, CDR2 YFSETQ. This CDR3 comprises 16 residues. CDR3 region: CASSLGLAGPTGEQYF. The CDR3 DNA sequence: TGCGCCAGCAGCTTGGGACTAGCAGGGCCTACGGGAGAGCAGTACTTC. The complete variable domain, with remaining parts taken from reference TRBV5-1 and TRBJ2-7, reads KAGVTQTPRYLIKTRGQQVTLSCSPISGHRSVSWYQQTPGQGLQFLFEYFSETQRNKGNFPGRFSGRQFSNSRSEMNVSTLELGDSALYLCASSLGLAGPTGEQYFGPGTRLTVT.

Concerning this clonotype itself: A much larger clone differs from this one at a single base, so this may be a read error. The CDR3 protein is CASSLARGNEQYF. In DNA, the CDR3 is TGCGCCAGCAGCTTGGCTAGGGGGAACGAGCAGTACTTC. The rearrangement uses TRBV5-1 and TRBJ2-7, with a possible D match to TRBD1 (6 bases). The CDR3 has 13 residues. The V and J ends lost 0 bases and 5 bases respectively, with 9 bases between them. The germline V gene has CDR1 SGHRS and CDR2 YFSETQ.

The CDR3 DNA reads as TGTGCCAGCTCACCCCCGGACAGGGTCGAGACCCAGTACTTC. This translates into CASSPPDRVETQYF. The gene calls are TRBV18 and TRBJ2-5, with 8 bases aligning to TRBD1. Germline loops: CDR1 KGHSH, CDR2 LQKENI. V lost 3 bases to trimming and J lost 5 bases; unmatched junction nucleotides: 5. CDR3 size: 14 residues.

The CDR3 region is CASSQNKRGGYNEQFF. The CDR3 nucleotides read TGCGCCAGCAGCCAAAATAAGCGGGGGGGTTACAATGAGCAGTTCTTC. This chain connects TRBV4-1 to TRBJ2-1; 10 bases are a match to TRBD2. Germline V gives CDR1 MGHRA, CDR2 YSYEKL. The V and J ends lost 2 bases and 4 bases, in that order; junction bases with no gene match: 5. CDR3 length equals 16 residues.

This sequence joins TRBV14 and TRBJ1-1; 7 nucleotides align to TRBD1. V lost 3 bases and J lost 4; bases outside the gene matches: 11. Per the germline V gene, CDR1 is SGHDN and CDR2 is FVKESK. There are 16 residues in the CDR3. The CDR3 coding sequence is TGTGCCAGCAGCCACCTCAAGGGGGCTGGGAGCACTGAAGCTTTCTTT. It specifies CASSHLKGAGSTEAFF.